This TCR beta chain was recorded in a study of blood T cell repertoires in COVID-19. About the study: Samples came from the United States, Italy and Spain, spanning acute and convalescent COVID-19.

Per the authors' pipeline: Amplified reference gene primers provided the basis for estimating nucleated cell counts. Generated by immunoSEQ multiplex PCR, the TCRdb table keeps only in-frame clones and is missing some. V and J calls and clone size follow that table, whereas D and trimming were derived from the DNA. The table has around 98,000 clones, 82% seen once. There are 14 residues in the CDR3. Per germline, CDR1 SQVTM and CDR2 ANQGSEA. The ends were cut back, 3 bases at V and 0 bases at J, with 11 bases in the middle. The receptor's source is a man in his 70s with active or convalescent COVID-19. The chain links TRBV29-1 to TRBJ1-1, with D possibly being TRBD1 (6 bases). The specimen was peripheral blood. CDR3: CSVEWGGMNTEAFF. The CDR3 DNA reads TGCAGCGTTGAGTGGGGGGGCATGAACACTGAAGCTTTCTTT.